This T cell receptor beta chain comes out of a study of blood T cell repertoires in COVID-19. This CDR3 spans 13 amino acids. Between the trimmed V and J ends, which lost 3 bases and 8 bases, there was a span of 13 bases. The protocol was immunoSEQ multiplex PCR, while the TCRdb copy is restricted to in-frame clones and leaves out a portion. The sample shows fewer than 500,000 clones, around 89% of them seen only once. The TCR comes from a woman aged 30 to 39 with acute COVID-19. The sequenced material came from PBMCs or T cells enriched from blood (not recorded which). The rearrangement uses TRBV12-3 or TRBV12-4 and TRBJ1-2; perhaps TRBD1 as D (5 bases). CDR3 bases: TGTGCCAGCAGTTTGGTCAGGGAATTCGGCTACACCTTC. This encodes CASSLVREFGYTF.